The present T cell receptor (beta chain) was sequenced within a study of T cell responses to AZD1222 COVID-19 vaccine. Regarding the study as a whole: Distributed over spike, vaccine-associated CD4 TCRs predominated at 160-218 and 743-854. Recipients of two AZD1222 doses showed rising Spike-specific TCR breadth and depth.

TCRdb's copy holds only in-frame clones and misses some; the assay was immunoSEQ multiplex PCR. The sample has under 95,000 clones, 87% seen once. Concerning this clone: Its antigen remains unknown.

Germline values: CDR1 SEHNR, CDR2 FQNEAQ (reference sequence). The CDR3 contains 16 residues. The V segment lost 1 base and the J segment 7 bases; nucleotides outside the gene matches: 12. The V gene is TRBV7-9, the J gene TRBJ1-1; 7 nucleotides match TRBD1. The specimen was peripheral blood, collected 28 days after the second AZD1222 dose. The clonotype comes from an adult who received the AZD1222 COVID-19 vaccine. CDR3 region: CASSLDTGTVSLEAFF. The CDR3 DNA reads TGTGCCAGCAGCTTAGATACTGGGACAGTATCGCTTGAAGCTTTCTTT.